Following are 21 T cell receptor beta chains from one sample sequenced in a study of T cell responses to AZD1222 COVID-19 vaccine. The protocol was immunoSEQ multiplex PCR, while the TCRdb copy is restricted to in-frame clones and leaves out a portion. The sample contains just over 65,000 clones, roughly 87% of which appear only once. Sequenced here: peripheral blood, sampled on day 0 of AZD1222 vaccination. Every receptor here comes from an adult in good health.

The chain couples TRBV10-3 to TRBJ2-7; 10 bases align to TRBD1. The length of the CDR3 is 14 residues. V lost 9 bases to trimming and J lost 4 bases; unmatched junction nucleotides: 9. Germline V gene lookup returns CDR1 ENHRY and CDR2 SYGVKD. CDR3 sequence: CAITPGQGIYEQYF. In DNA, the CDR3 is TGTGCCATTACTCCGGGACAGGGGATTTACGAGCAGTACTTC.

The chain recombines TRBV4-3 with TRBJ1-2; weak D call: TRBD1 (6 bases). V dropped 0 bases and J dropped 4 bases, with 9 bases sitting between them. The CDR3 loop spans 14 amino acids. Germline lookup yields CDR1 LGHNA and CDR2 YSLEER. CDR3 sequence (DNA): TGCGCCAGCAGCCAAGACAGGGGCCCCTATGGCTACACCTTC. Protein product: CASSQDRGPYGYTF.

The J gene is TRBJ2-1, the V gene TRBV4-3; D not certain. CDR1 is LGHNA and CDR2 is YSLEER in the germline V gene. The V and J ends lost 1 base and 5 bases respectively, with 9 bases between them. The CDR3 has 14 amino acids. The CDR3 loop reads CASSQGGRNNEQFF. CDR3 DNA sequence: TGCGCCAGCAGCCAAGGAGGCCGGAACAATGAGCAGTTCTTC.

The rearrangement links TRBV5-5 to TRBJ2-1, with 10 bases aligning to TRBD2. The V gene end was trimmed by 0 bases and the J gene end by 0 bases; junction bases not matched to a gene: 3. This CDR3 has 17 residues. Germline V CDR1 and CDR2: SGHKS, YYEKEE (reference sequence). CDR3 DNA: TGTGCCAGCAGCTTGGGTAGCGGGGGGCTCTCCTACAATGAGCAGTTCTTC. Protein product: CASSLGSGGLSYNEQFF.

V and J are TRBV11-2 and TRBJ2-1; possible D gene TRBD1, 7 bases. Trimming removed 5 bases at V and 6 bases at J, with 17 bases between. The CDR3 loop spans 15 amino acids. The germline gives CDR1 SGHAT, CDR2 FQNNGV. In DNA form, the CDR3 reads TGTGCCAGCAGCCAGACAGGGAGGAGGTTCAATGAGCAGTTCTTC. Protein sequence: CASSQTGRRFNEQFF.

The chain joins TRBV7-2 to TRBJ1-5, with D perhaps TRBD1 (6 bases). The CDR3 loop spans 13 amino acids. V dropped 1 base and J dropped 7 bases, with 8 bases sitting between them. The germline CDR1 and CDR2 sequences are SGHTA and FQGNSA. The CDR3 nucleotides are TGTGCCAGCAGCTTAGGGACAGTCCAGCCCCAGCATTTT. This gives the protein CASSLGTVQPQHF.

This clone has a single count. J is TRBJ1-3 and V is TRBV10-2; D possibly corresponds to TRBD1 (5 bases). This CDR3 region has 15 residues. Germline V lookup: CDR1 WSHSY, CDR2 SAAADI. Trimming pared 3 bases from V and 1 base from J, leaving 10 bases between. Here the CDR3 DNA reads TGCGCCAGCAGTGACCCAGGGCGATCTGGAAACACCATATATTTT. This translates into CASSDPGRSGNTIYF.

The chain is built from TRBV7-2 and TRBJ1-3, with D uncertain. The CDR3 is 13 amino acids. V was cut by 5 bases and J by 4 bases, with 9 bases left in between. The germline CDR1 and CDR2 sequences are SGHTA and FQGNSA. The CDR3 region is CASSTGPGNTIYF. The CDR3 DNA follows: TGTGCCAGCAGCACCGGACCGGGAAACACCATATATTTT.

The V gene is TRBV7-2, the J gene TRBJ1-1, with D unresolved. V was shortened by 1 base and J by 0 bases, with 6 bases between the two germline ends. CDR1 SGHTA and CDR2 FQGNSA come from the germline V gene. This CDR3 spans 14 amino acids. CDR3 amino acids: CASSLDRLNTEAFF. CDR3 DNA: TGTGCCAGCAGCTTAGATAGGTTGAACACTGAAGCTTTCTTT.

The CDR3 coding sequence is TGTGCCAGCAGCTTGGGGACAAACGTTCCGGGCTACACCTTC. As protein: CASSLGTNVPGYTF. The chain combines TRBV5-6 with TRBJ1-2; possible D gene TRBD1, 5 bases. Germline assignment: CDR1 SGHDT and CDR2 YYEEEE. This CDR3 contains 14 residues. The V end was cut by 0 bases, the J end by 8 bases, with 14 bases between. Complete variable domain (other parts from reference TRBV5-6 and TRBJ1-2): DAGVTQSPTHLIKTRGQQVTLRCSPKSGHDTVSWYQQALGQGPQFIFQYYEEEERQRGNFPDRFSGHQFPNYSSELNVNALLLGDSALYLCASSLGTNVPGYTFGSGTRLTVV.

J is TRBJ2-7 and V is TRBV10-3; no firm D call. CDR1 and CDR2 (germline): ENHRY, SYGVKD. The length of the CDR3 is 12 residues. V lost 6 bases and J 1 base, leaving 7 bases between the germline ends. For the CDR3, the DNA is TGTGCCATCAGCAGTGAATCCTACGAGCAGTACTTC. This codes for CAISSESYEQYF.

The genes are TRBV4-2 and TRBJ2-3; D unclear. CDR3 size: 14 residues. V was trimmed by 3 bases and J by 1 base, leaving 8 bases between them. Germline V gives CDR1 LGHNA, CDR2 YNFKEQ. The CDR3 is CASSQGSRTDTQYF. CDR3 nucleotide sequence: TGTGCCAGCAGCCAGGGCAGCCGCACAGATACGCAGTATTTT.

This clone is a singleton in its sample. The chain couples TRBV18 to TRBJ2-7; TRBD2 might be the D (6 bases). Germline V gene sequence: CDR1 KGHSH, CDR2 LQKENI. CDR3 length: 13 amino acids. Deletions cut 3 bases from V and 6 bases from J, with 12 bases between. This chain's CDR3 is CASSPPMGGEQYF. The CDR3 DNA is TGTGCCAGCTCACCCCCAATGGGGGGCGAGCAGTACTTC. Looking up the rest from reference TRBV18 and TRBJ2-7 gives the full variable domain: NAGVMQNPRHLVRRRGQEARLRCSPMKGHSHVYWYRQLPEEGLKFMVYLQKENIIDESGMPKERFSAEFPKEGPSILRIQQVVRGDSAAYFCASSPPMGGEQYFGPGTRLTVT.

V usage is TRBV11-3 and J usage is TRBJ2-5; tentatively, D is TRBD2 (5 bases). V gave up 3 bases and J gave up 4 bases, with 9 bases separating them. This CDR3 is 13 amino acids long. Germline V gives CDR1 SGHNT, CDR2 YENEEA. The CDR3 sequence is CASSFSGVETQYF. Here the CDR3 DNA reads TGTGCCAGCAGCTTTTCCGGGGTAGAGACCCAGTACTTC. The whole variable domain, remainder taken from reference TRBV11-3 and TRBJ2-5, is EAGVVQSPRYKIIEKKQPVAFWCNPISGHNTLYWYLQNLGQGPELLIRYENEEAVDDSQLPKDRFSAERLKGVDSTLKIQPAELGDSAVYLCASSFSGVETQYFGPGTRLLVL.

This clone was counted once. CDR3 DNA: TGTGCCAGCAGCTTAAGCGGCAGGAGCTATGGCTACACCTTC. Its protein is CASSLSGRSYGYTF. The rearrangement uses TRBV11-2 and TRBJ1-2; D is unresolved. The germline gives CDR1 SGHAT, CDR2 FQNNGV. V was clipped by 2 bases and J by 4 bases, with 11 bases between them. The CDR3 has 14 amino acids.

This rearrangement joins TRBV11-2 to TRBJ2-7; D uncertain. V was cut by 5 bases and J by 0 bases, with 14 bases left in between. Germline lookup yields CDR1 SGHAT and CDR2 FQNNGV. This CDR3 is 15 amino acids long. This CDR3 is CASSPLTVSSYEQYF. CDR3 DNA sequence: TGTGCCAGCAGCCCCCTGACGGTGAGCTCCTACGAGCAGTACTTC.

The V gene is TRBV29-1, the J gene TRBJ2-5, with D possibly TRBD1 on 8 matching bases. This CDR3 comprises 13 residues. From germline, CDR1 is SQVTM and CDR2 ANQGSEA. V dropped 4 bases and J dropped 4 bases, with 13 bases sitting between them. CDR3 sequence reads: CSVGGGTGETQYF. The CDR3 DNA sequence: TGCAGCGTTGGGGGGGGGACAGGAGAGACCCAGTACTTC.

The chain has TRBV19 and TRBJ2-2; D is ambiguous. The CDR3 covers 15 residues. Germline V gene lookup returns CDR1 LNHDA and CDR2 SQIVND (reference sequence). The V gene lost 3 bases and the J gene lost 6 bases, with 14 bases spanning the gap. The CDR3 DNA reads TGTGCCAGTAGTATGCCCCCTGGTAGATCCGGGGAGCTGTTTTTT. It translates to CASSMPPGRSGELFF.

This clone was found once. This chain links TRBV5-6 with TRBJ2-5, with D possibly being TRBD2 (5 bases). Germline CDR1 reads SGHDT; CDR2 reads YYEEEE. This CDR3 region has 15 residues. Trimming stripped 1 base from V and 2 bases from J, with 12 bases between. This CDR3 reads CASSLSGGQQETQYF. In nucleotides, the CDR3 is TGTGCCAGCAGCTTGTCGGGCGGGCAACAAGAGACCCAGTACTTC.

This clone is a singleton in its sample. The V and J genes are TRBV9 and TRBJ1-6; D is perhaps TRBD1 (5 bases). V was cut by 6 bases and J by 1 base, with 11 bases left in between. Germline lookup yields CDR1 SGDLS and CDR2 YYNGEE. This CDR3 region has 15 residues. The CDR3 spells CASNPGGSYNSPLHF. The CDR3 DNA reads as TGTGCCAGCAATCCTGGGGGGTCCTATAATTCACCCCTCCACTTT.

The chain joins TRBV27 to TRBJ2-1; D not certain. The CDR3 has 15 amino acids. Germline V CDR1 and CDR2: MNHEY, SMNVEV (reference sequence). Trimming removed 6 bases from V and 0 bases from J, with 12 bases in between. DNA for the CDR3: TGTGCCAGCAGCAGGACCATGAGCTCCTACAATGAGCAGTTCTTC. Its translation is CASSRTMSSYNEQFF.